Below are 31 T cell receptor beta chains sequenced from a single sample in a study of blood T cell repertoires in COVID-19. The data were produced by immunoSEQ multiplex PCR, yet TCRdb's version contains in-frame clones alone and is incomplete. Among hundreds of thousands of clones, about 87% were seen once, and the ten largest hold roughly 8%. What was sequenced was peripheral blood. The receptor set was obtained from a woman aged 50 to 60 who had recovered from COVID-19.

The J gene is TRBJ2-2, the V gene TRBV27, with a possible D match to TRBD1 (6 bases). This CDR3 is 15 amino acids long. Trimming left V 3 bases short and J 5 bases short, with 13 bases between. Germline V gene sequence: CDR1 MNHEY, CDR2 SMNVEV (reference sequence). The CDR3 reads CASSFSGEVTGELFF. Written as DNA, the CDR3 is TGTGCCAGCAGTTTCTCAGGGGAAGTAACCGGGGAGCTGTTTTTT.

The CDR3 loop is CASRQGLAGVETQYF. Here the CDR3 DNA reads TGCGCCAGCAGACAAGGACTAGCGGGGGTAGAGACCCAGTACTTC. The chain carries TRBV10-2 and TRBJ2-5; 13 bases map to TRBD2. Trimming removed 6 bases from V and 4 bases from J; junction bases left unmatched: 5. The CDR3 sequence is 15 residues long. Per germline, CDR1 WSHSY and CDR2 SAAADI.

J is TRBJ2-3 and V is TRBV5-4; 9 bases align to TRBD2. This CDR3 spans 17 amino acids. In germline, CDR1 is SGHNT, CDR2 YYREEE (reference sequence). V lost 0 bases to trimming and J lost 6 bases; unmatched junction nucleotides: 11. The CDR3 reads CASSLVGRVAGADTQYF. The CDR3 DNA reads TGTGCCAGCAGCTTGGTGGGCAGGGTAGCGGGGGCGGATACGCAGTATTTT.

The V and J genes are TRBV7-6 and TRBJ2-2; 8 bases fit TRBD2. V trimming: 5 bases; J trimming: 4 bases; junction bases outside the gene matches: 9. This CDR3 has 16 residues. Germline V gives CDR1 SGHVS, CDR2 FNYEAQ. The CDR3 sequence: CASSPRGREATGELFF. As DNA, the CDR3 is TGTGCCAGCAGCCCCAGAGGGCGGGAGGCCACCGGGGAGCTGTTTTTT.

The chain recombines TRBV7-2 with TRBJ1-5, with 7 bases fitting TRBD1. Germline CDR1 SGHTA, CDR2 FQGNSA. CDR3 length: 15 amino acids. Unmatched junction bases numbered 10, after V lost 2 bases and J lost 9 bases. The CDR3 coding sequence is TGTGCCAGCAGCTTATCCGGGACAGATTCCTTGCCCCAGCATTTT. This gives the protein CASSLSGTDSLPQHF.

The chain employs TRBV10-3 and TRBJ2-5, with D perhaps matching TRBD1 (6 bases). This CDR3 has 17 amino acids. Trimming shortened V by 4 bases and J by 1 base, and 19 bases separated the two germline ends. CDR1 is ENHRY, CDR2 SYGVKD, per germline. The CDR3 DNA reads TGTGCCATCAGTGGGATAGGACAGCGAGAAACCCAAGAGACCCAGTACTTC. This gives the protein CAISGIGQRETQETQYF.

This sequence joins TRBV29-1 and TRBJ1-2; 11 positions agree with TRBD1. The germline V gene has CDR1 SQVTM and CDR2 ANQGSEA. This CDR3 is built from 14 residues. The V and J ends lost 7 bases and 4 bases, in that order; junction bases with no gene match: 8. The CDR3 DNA follows: TGCAGCGACCCAGGACAGGGGGCATGCTATGGCTACACCTTC. It is translated as CSDPGQGACYGYTF.

V usage is TRBV10-3 and J usage is TRBJ2-2; 10 positions agree with TRBD1. Germline assignment: CDR1 ENHRY and CDR2 SYGVKD. The ends lost 3 bases at V and 6 bases at J; junction bases unmatched: 7. The CDR3 is 16 residues long. CDR3 DNA sequence: TGTGCCATCAGTGATAAGCTGGGGACAGGGGCCGGGGAGCTGTTTTTT. Amino acids: CAISDKLGTGAGELFF.

V gene TRBV30 combines with J gene TRBJ2-4, with 8 bases fitting TRBD1. Germline V gene data show CDR1 as GTSNPN and CDR2 as SVGIG (reference sequence). The CDR3 runs to 12 residues. Trimming at V came to 1 base and at J to 14 bases, leaving 7 bases not matched to a gene. Here the CDR3 reads CAWSAADRVKYF. The CDR3 DNA is TGTGCCTGGAGTGCCGCGGACAGGGTGAAGTACTTC.

This clone was found once. The chain is built from TRBV19 and TRBJ2-3; tentatively, D is TRBD2 (7 bases). The germline V and J ends were trimmed by 7 bases and 1 base, with 15 bases remaining between them. The germline V gene encodes CDR1 LNHDA and CDR2 SQIVND (reference sequence). The CDR3 is 15 residues long. The CDR3 nucleotides are TGTGCCAGTACTGAGGGGGGGGGCCGCACAGATACGCAGTATTTT. Protein: CASTEGGGRTDTQYF.

The rearrangement links TRBV2 to TRBJ1-1; no clear D gene. The V end was cut by 3 bases, the J end by 4 bases, with 9 bases between. Germline CDR1 reads SNHLY; CDR2 reads FYNNEI. The CDR3 contains 13 residues. The CDR3 DNA reads as TGTGCCAGCAGTGATCGGGAACCCACTGAAGCTTTCTTT. Translation: CASSDREPTEAFF.

This clone has just a few counts. The chain has TRBV7-8 and TRBJ1-1, with D possibly TRBD1 on 5 matching bases. CDR3 length equals 14 residues. Trimming left V 4 bases short and J 9 bases short, with 18 bases between. Germline CDR1 SGHVS, CDR2 FQNEAQ. This CDR3 reads CASSSGGMGTQAFF. The CDR3 DNA reads as TGTGCCAGCAGCTCCGGGGGAATGGGAACTCAAGCTTTCTTT.

This clone showed up just once. This chain uses TRBV9 with TRBJ2-1; D not certain. The V end was cut by 0 bases, the J end by 6 bases, with 10 bases between. The CDR3 extends over 14 amino acids. The germline CDR1 and CDR2 sequences are SGDLS and YYNGEE. The CDR3 region is CASSVEGSRNEQFF. CDR3 bases: TGTGCCAGCAGCGTAGAAGGTAGCCGCAATGAGCAGTTCTTC.

This clone was observed a single time. The DNA for the CDR3 is TGTGCCAGCACCCAACAGGGGGCGCGGCATGAAAAACTGTTTTTT. Protein sequence: CASTQQGARHEKLFF. This chain uses TRBV2 with TRBJ1-4; TRBD1 matches 9 bases. The CDR3 spans 15 residues. The junction had 9 bases not matched to a gene; V was cut back by 7 bases and J by 6 bases. Germline CDR1 SNHLY, CDR2 FYNNEI.

J is TRBJ1-2 and V is TRBV7-8, with TRBD1 as a possible D gene (5 bases). The CDR3 runs to 14 residues. Germline values: CDR1 SGHVS, CDR2 FQNEAQ. With 7 bases removed from V and 6 bases from J, the gap between germline ends came to 18 bases. In nucleotides, the CDR3 is TGTGCCAGCACCCCGGGCCAGACGGGGGATGGCTACACCTTC. Translating gives CASTPGQTGDGYTF.

The CDR3 spells CASSERTGFTEAFF. As DNA, the CDR3 is TGTGCCAGCAGTGAACGGACAGGGTTCACTGAAGCTTTCTTT. V and J are TRBV6-1 and TRBJ1-1, with 8 bases that match TRBD1. With 2 bases clipped from V and 4 bases from J, the junction kept 3 bases outside the gene matches. This CDR3 contains 14 residues. The V gene's germline CDR1 is MNHNS and CDR2 SASEGT.

In this sample, this clone turned up a few times. The rearrangement joins TRBV11-2 to TRBJ1-1; D not certain. Trimming took off 1 base at V and 9 bases at J, with 12 bases between the two ends. The germline gives CDR1 SGHAT, CDR2 FQNNGV. The length of the CDR3 is 13 residues. In DNA, the CDR3 is TGTGCCAGCAGCTTAGTGAGCCGGGAAAAAGCTTTCTTT. Translation gives CASSLVSREKAFF.

A single count supports this clone. J is TRBJ1-5 and V is TRBV7-2; 9 bases align to TRBD1. The CDR3 spans 15 residues. Losses at the gene ends were 4 bases for V and 6 bases for J; bases not matched to a gene: 7. Germline lookup yields CDR1 SGHTA and CDR2 FQGNSA. In nucleotides, the CDR3 is TGTGCCAGCAGCTCCGGACAGGGGTGGGTTCAGCCCCAGCATTTT. Protein sequence: CASSSGQGWVQPQHF. The complete variable domain, with remaining parts taken from reference TRBV7-2 and TRBJ1-5, reads GAGVSQSPSNKVTEKGKDVELRCDPISGHTALYWYRQSLGQGLEFLIYFQGNSAPDKSGLPSDRFSAERTGGSVSTLTIQRTQQEDSAVYLCASSSGQGWVQPQHFGDGTRLSIL.

The rearrangement uses TRBV15 and TRBJ2-7; tentatively, D is TRBD2 (5 bases). Per germline, CDR1 LNHNV and CDR2 YYDKDF (reference sequence). The CDR3 length is 15 residues. Trimming removed 1 base from V and 6 bases from J, with 16 bases in between. The CDR3 spells CATSRGVDWAGEQYF. In nucleotides, the CDR3 is TGTGCCACCAGCAGAGGAGTGGACTGGGCCGGCGAGCAGTACTTC.

The CDR3 here is CASSVRHLSTSYEQYF. The CDR3 nucleotides read TGTGCCAGCAGCGTAAGACATCTTTCTACCTCCTACGAGCAGTACTTC. This chain links TRBV7-2 with TRBJ2-7, with no clear D. V lost 5 bases and J 0 bases, leaving 17 bases between the germline ends. Germline V gives CDR1 SGHTA, CDR2 FQGNSA. CDR3 length: 16 residues.

This chain uses TRBV7-8 with TRBJ1-1, with D possibly TRBD1 on 5 matching bases. This CDR3 has 13 amino acids. V gave up 2 bases and J gave up 6 bases, with 10 bases separating them. Looked up from germline, CDR1 is SGHVS and CDR2 is FQNEAQ. The CDR3 nucleotides are TGTGCCAGCAGCTTATCGGGGACTTCTGAAGCTTTCTTT. Amino acid sequence: CASSLSGTSEAFF.

The chain carries TRBV6-6 and TRBJ2-7; D perhaps matches TRBD2 (5 bases). The V and J ends lost 6 bases and 3 bases respectively, with 12 bases between them. The length of the CDR3 is 13 residues. CDR1 is MNHNY, CDR2 SVGAGI, per germline (reference sequence). CDR3: CASSRDLGYEQYF. The CDR3 DNA reads TGTGCCAGCAGCCGGGATTTGGGCTACGAGCAGTACTTC.

For this clone: The sample contains more than one DNA sequence encoding this CDR3. V usage is TRBV24-1 and J usage is TRBJ2-7; 8 bases map to TRBD1. The CDR3 runs 13 residues. Trimming cost V 7 bases and J 0 bases; bases outside gene matches: 1. Per the germline V gene, CDR1 is KGHDR and CDR2 is SFDVKD. Here the CDR3 reads CATRDRVSYEQYF. CDR3 DNA sequence: TGTGCCACCAGGGACAGGGTCTCCTACGAGCAGTACTTC.

V usage is TRBV6-5 and J usage is TRBJ2-2; unclear D gene. Germline values: CDR1 MNHEY, CDR2 SVGAGI. Deletions cut 2 bases from V and 0 bases from J, with 7 bases between. The CDR3 contains 15 residues. The chain's CDR3 is CASSYVATNTGELFF. CDR3 sequence (DNA): TGTGCCAGCAGTTACGTAGCCACGAACACCGGGGAGCTGTTTTTT.

The chain has TRBV4-1 and TRBJ2-1, with D possibly matching TRBD2 (6 bases). Germline V gene data show CDR1 as MGHRA and CDR2 as YSYEKL. There are 15 residues in the CDR3. Trimming took off 4 bases at V and 3 bases at J, with 13 bases between the two ends. The CDR3 DNA is TGCGCCAGCAGCCTAGGGACTTTCGACTACAATGAGCAGTTCTTC. This sequence encodes CASSLGTFDYNEQFF.

The V and J genes are TRBV30 and TRBJ1-2; no firm D call. The CDR3 covers 14 residues. Germline CDR1 GTSNPN, CDR2 SVGIG (reference sequence). The V end was cut by 3 bases, the J end by 7 bases, with 18 bases between. The CDR3 protein is CAWSRGRDWRGYTF. The DNA for the CDR3 is TGTGCCTGGAGCCGAGGCCGGGATTGGCGTGGCTACACCTTC.

The chain couples TRBV6-6 to TRBJ2-1; possible D gene TRBD2, 5 bases. The CDR3 sequence is 14 residues long. The V gene's germline CDR1 is MNHNY and CDR2 SVGAGI (reference sequence). Trimming pared 6 bases from V and 6 bases from J, leaving 15 bases between. DNA of the CDR3: TGTGCCAGCAGGAGAATGGGTGGAGGCAATGAGCAGTTCTTC. Amino acids: CASRRMGGGNEQFF.

The chain joins TRBV9 to TRBJ1-1; no clear D gene. V lost 3 bases to trimming and J lost 1 base, with 7 bases between them. The CDR3 length is 13 residues. From germline, CDR1 is SGDLS and CDR2 YYNGEE. The CDR3 loop is CASSASENTEAFF. The CDR3 bases are TGTGCCAGCAGCGCCTCAGAGAACACTGAAGCTTTCTTT.

CDR3 sequence: CASRSTGGEQYF. CDR3 nucleotide sequence: TGTGCCAGCAGGTCCACAGGGGGCGAGCAGTACTTC. This rearrangement joins TRBV6-5 to TRBJ2-7, with 8 bases matching TRBD1. This CDR3 is built from 12 residues. The germline CDR1 and CDR2 sequences are MNHEY and SVGAGI. V shed 6 bases, J shed 6 bases, and the junction held 4 bases outside the gene matches.

The chain combines TRBV21-1 with TRBJ1-1. TRBV21-1 is an annotated pseudogene. This CDR3 region has 16 residues. In DNA, the CDR3 is TGTGCCAGCAGGGGAGGGTTGGTTCTTTGGGGCACTGAAGCTTTCTTT. Translating gives CASRGGLVLWGTEAFF.

The chain uses TRBV19 and TRBJ2-3; possible D gene TRBD1, 5 bases. Germline V gene sequence: CDR1 LNHDA, CDR2 SQIVND (reference sequence). Trimming removed 9 bases at V and 3 bases at J, with 10 bases between. The CDR3 runs 12 residues. The CDR3 DNA is TGTGCCAGCTTCGCAGGGACAGATACGCAGTATTTT. This codes for CASFAGTDTQYF. The variable domain in full, with the rest retrieved from reference TRBV19 and TRBJ2-3, is DGGITQSPKYLFRKEGQNVTLSCEQNLNHDAMYWYRQDPGQGLRLIYYSQIVNDFQKGDIAEGYSVSREKKESFPLTVTSAQKNPTAFYLCASFAGTDTQYFGPGTRLTVL.